This T cell receptor beta chain originates from a study of cytomegalovirus exposure and HLA in healthy donors. The CDR3 runs 17 residues. V was clipped by 1 base and J by 2 bases, with 15 bases between them. CDR1 and CDR2 from the germline V gene are LNHNV and YYDKDF (reference sequence). Notes on this clone: Antigen unknown.

Generated by immunoSEQ multiplex PCR, the TCRdb table keeps only in-frame clones and is missing some. The sample yields approximately 100,000 clones, about 87% seen once. The donors were part of the roughly 130-subject validation cohort, which stood apart from the roughly 670-subject first cohort. Findings of the study overall: First-cohort TCR clusters were later found to tend to co-occur in the roughly 130 validation repertoires.

The chain couples TRBV15 to TRBJ1-5; D is perhaps TRBD1 (5 bases). The TCR originated in a young woman in good health and CMV-seropositive. Sequencing input: PBMCs. The CDR3 sequence: CATSRGRVGARNQPQHF. As DNA, the CDR3 is TGTGCCACCAGCAGAGGCAGGGTAGGGGCCCGCAATCAGCCCCAGCATTTT.